The 24 T cell receptor beta chains below all came from one sample that was sequenced in a study of blood T cell repertoires in COVID-19. The table came from immunoSEQ multiplex PCR; TCRdb's copy has only in-frame clones and leaves some out. The sample lists hundreds of thousands of clones; about 85% were seen once. Sequenced sample: peripheral blood. These receptors were collected from a human donor in a cohort sampled during active COVID-19.

The chain is built from TRBV2 and TRBJ2-1; TRBD2 might be the D (6 bases). The V end lost 6 bases, the J end lost 10 bases, and 19 bases lay between the germline ends. Germline V CDR1 and CDR2: SNHLY, FYNNEI. This CDR3 is 14 amino acids long. The CDR3 here is CASRGTRRNGEQFF. In nucleotides, the CDR3 is TGTGCCAGCAGGGGGACTCGTCGAAACGGAGAGCAGTTCTTC.

The chain links TRBV7-7 to TRBJ2-6, with 7 bases lining up with TRBD2. V was pared by 5 bases and J by 0 bases, with 13 bases of the junction left unmatched. CDR3 length equals 19 residues. Germline CDR1 reads SSHAT; CDR2 reads FNYEAQ (reference sequence). The CDR3 DNA reads TGTGCCAGCAGCCCCGCTAAGGGAGGGGAGGGCTCTGGGGCCAACGTCCTGACTTTC. Translation gives CASSPAKGGEGSGANVLTF.

The rearrangement uses TRBV11-3 and TRBJ2-1; TRBD2 agrees at 13 bases. Germline CDR1 is SGHNT and CDR2 is YENEEA. The CDR3 sequence is 15 residues long. Germline trimming cut 5 bases from V and 6 bases from J; bases unmatched to any gene: 4. The DNA of the CDR3 is TGTGCCAGCAGCGTTGGGACTAGCGGGACCAATGAGCAGTTCTTC. Its translation is CASSVGTSGTNEQFF.

This clone is a singleton in its sample. The V call is TRBV11-2, the J call TRBJ1-2, with a tentative D call TRBD1 (6 bases). The CDR3 loop spans 13 amino acids. Trimming cost V 5 bases and J 7 bases, with 14 bases left between them. Germline CDR1 is SGHAT and CDR2 is FQNNGV. The CDR3 reads CASSLRLDSGYTF. For the CDR3, the DNA is TGTGCCAGCAGCCTACGGTTGGACAGTGGCTACACCTTC.

The gene calls are TRBV29-1 and TRBJ1-2; D gene unclear. The germline V and J ends were trimmed by 4 bases and 7 bases, with 16 bases remaining between them. Germline lookup yields CDR1 SQVTM and CDR2 ANQGSEA. This CDR3 region has 13 residues. This CDR3 is CSVVAQPGSGYTF. Written as DNA, the CDR3 is TGCAGCGTTGTGGCACAGCCCGGGAGTGGCTACACCTTC.

The genes are TRBV5-6 and TRBJ1-1; maybe TRBD1 (5 bases). The CDR3 is 13 residues long. V dropped 4 bases and J dropped 2 bases, with 9 bases sitting between them. Germline loops: CDR1 SGHDT, CDR2 YYEEEE. CDR3 sequence (DNA): TGTGCCAGCAGCGCTGACAGAAACACTGAAGCTTTCTTT. Its protein is CASSADRNTEAFF.

The V gene is TRBV4-2, the J gene TRBJ2-7, with D perhaps matching TRBD2 (6 bases). V was pared by 0 bases and J by 2 bases, with 17 bases between. The CDR3 consists of 17 residues. Per germline, CDR1 LGHNA and CDR2 YNFKEQ. CDR3 in DNA: TGTGCCAGCAGCCAAGATCCTCACGGGAGTCGGGCCTACGAGCAGTACTTC. Amino acid sequence: CASSQDPHGSRAYEQYF.

This sequence joins TRBV9 and TRBJ2-2; tentative D call: TRBD1 (6 bases). Germline CDR1 is SGDLS and CDR2 is YYNGEE. V shed 4 bases and J shed 5 bases, with 9 bases lying between them. The CDR3 has 13 amino acids. This CDR3 reads CASSLRGTGELFF. As DNA, the CDR3 is TGTGCCAGCAGCCTAAGGGGGACCGGGGAGCTGTTTTTT. Variable domain in full (rest from reference TRBV9 and TRBJ2-2): DSGVTQTPKHLITATGQRVTLRCSPRSGDLSVYWYQQSLDQGLQFLIQYYNGEERAKGNILERFSAQQFPDLHSELNLSSLELGDSALYFCASSLRGTGELFFGEGSRLTVL.

The chain carries TRBV6-5 and TRBJ2-2; TRBD2 agrees at 10 bases. This CDR3 is built from 15 residues. The trim removed 6 bases at V and 4 bases at J, leaving 5 bases unmatched. CDR1 and CDR2 (germline): MNHEY, SVGAGI. The CDR3 loop reads CASSISSGGTGELFF. For the CDR3, the DNA is TGTGCCAGCAGCATATCTAGCGGGGGCACCGGGGAGCTGTTTTTT.

This sequence joins TRBV3-1 (or the pseudogene TRBV3-2) and TRBJ1-2; 9 bases line up with TRBD1. The ends lost 4 bases at V and 6 bases at J; junction bases unmatched: 6. Germline loops: CDR1 LGHDT, CDR2 YNNKEL (reference sequence). The CDR3 has 14 residues. The CDR3 is CASSRGTGSDGYTF. In nucleotides, the CDR3 is TGTGCCAGCAGCCGTGGGACAGGGTCGGATGGCTACACCTTC.

This clone has only one observation. The chain recombines TRBV24-1 with TRBJ2-2; D perhaps matches TRBD2 (5 bases). The germline CDR1 and CDR2 sequences are KGHDR and SFDVKD. This CDR3 spans 13 amino acids. V lost 12 bases to trimming and J lost 3 bases, with 13 bases between them. This CDR3 reads CASRGGDTGELFF. CDR3 DNA sequence: TGTGCCTCCCGGGGTGGGGACACCGGGGAGCTGTTTTTT.

This chain uses TRBV13 with TRBJ2-1; D not resolved. The germline CDR1 and CDR2 sequences are PRHDT and FYEKMQ (reference sequence). The CDR3 is made up of 14 amino acids. Deletions cut 2 bases from V and 12 bases from J, with 17 bases between. This CDR3 reads CASSLLSAAGAQFF. The CDR3 region has the DNA TGTGCCAGCAGCTTATTGTCAGCCGCCGGAGCGCAGTTCTTC.

The chain links TRBV5-5 to TRBJ2-7; a weak D match, TRBD2 (5 bases). This CDR3 is built from 13 residues. Germline CDR1 SGHKS, CDR2 YYEKEE (reference sequence). V gave up 6 bases and J gave up 3 bases, with 13 bases separating them. The CDR3 region is CASKPYGLYEQYF. DNA for the CDR3: TGTGCCAGCAAACCGTATGGACTCTACGAGCAGTACTTC.

This clone was found a few times. The chain uses TRBV6-6 and TRBJ2-2; tentative D call: TRBD2 (6 bases). This CDR3 has 13 residues. Germline assignment: CDR1 MNHNY and CDR2 SVGAGI (reference sequence). Between the trimmed V and J ends, which lost 2 bases and 5 bases, there was a span of 6 bases. The chain's CDR3 is CASSYSGTGELFF. Here the CDR3 DNA reads TGTGCCAGCAGTTACAGCGGGACCGGGGAGCTGTTTTTT.

This chain uses TRBV3-1 (or the pseudogene TRBV3-2) with TRBJ1-2, with D possibly being TRBD1 (5 bases). This CDR3 comprises 14 residues. The germline gives CDR1 LGHDT, CDR2 YNNKEL (reference sequence). V gave up 1 base and J gave up 4 bases, with 10 bases separating them. The CDR3 DNA is TGTGCCAGCAGCCAAGGGACACTGCTCTATGGCTACACCTTC. This gives the protein CASSQGTLLYGYTF.

The chain employs TRBV7-9 and TRBJ2-3; tentatively, D is TRBD1 (6 bases). Germline V gene sequence: CDR1 SEHNR, CDR2 FQNEAQ (reference sequence). The CDR3 is 15 amino acids. V was trimmed by 2 bases and J by 3 bases, leaving 12 bases between them. Written as DNA, the CDR3 is TGTGCCAGCAGCTTATTCGGGACATCAACAGATACGCAGTATTTT. It is translated as CASSLFGTSTDTQYF.

The CDR3 nucleotides read TGTGCCAGCAGCCCCGGCGGGTGGACCACCTATGGCTACACCTTC. Its protein product is CASSPGGWTTYGYTF. The rearrangement links TRBV11-2 to TRBJ1-2; D ambiguous. V lost 5 bases to trimming and J lost 4 bases, with 17 bases between them. The CDR3 has 15 amino acids. Germline V CDR1 and CDR2: SGHAT, FQNNGV.

This chain uses TRBV10-3 with TRBJ1-6, with D possibly TRBD1 on 6 matching bases. The CDR3 runs 15 residues. V shed 0 bases and J shed 6 bases, with 9 bases lying between them. Germline V gene lookup returns CDR1 ENHRY and CDR2 SYGVKD. CDR3 region: CAISESTGTNSPLHF. The CDR3 DNA reads TGTGCCATCAGTGAGTCGACAGGAACTAATTCACCCCTCCACTTT.

The V gene is TRBV2, the J gene TRBJ2-2, with 9 bases fitting TRBD2. Germline loops: CDR1 SNHLY, CDR2 FYNNEI. CDR3 size: 15 residues. Trimming cost V 6 bases and J 9 bases; bases outside gene matches: 11. Here the CDR3 DNA reads TGTGCCAGCAGAGACTTCTCTAGCGGGATCCGGGAGCTGTTTTTT. It yields the protein CASRDFSSGIRELFF.

The rearrangement uses TRBV3-1 (or the pseudogene TRBV3-2) and TRBJ2-1; D is possibly TRBD1 (5 bases). This CDR3 is 12 amino acids long. Germline CDR1 LGHDT, CDR2 YNNKEL (reference sequence). Trimming pared 4 bases from V and 10 bases from J, leaving 11 bases between. CDR3 sequence (DNA): TGTGCCAGCAGCCCCCAAGGGGAAGAGCAGTTCTTC. It encodes CASSPQGEEQFF.

The CDR3 nucleotides read TGCGCCAGCAGCTTGGTTGCGGGAGCCTACGAGCAGTACTTC. Amino acid sequence: CASSLVAGAYEQYF. This chain uses TRBV5-1 with TRBJ2-7; 7 positions agree with TRBD2. The CDR3 loop spans 14 amino acids. Looked up from germline, CDR1 is SGHRS and CDR2 is YFSETQ. Trimming removed 0 bases from V and 2 bases from J; junction bases left unmatched: 2. Complete variable domain (other parts from reference TRBV5-1 and TRBJ2-7): KAGVTQTPRYLIKTRGQQVTLSCSPISGHRSVSWYQQTPGQGLQFLFEYFSETQRNKGNFPGRFSGRQFSNSRSEMNVSTLELGDSALYLCASSLVAGAYEQYFGPGTRLTVT.

This clone was detected a few times. This rearrangement joins TRBV9 to TRBJ2-7, with 8 bases that match TRBD2. Germline CDR1 and CDR2: SGDLS and YYNGEE. CDR3 length: 17 residues. The ends lost 0 bases at V and 2 bases at J; junction bases unmatched: 10. The CDR3: CASSVDLSGTRPYEQYF. CDR3 nucleotides: TGTGCCAGCAGCGTAGACCTCTCCGGGACTAGACCCTACGAGCAGTACTTC. The variable domain in full, completed from reference TRBV9 and TRBJ2-7, reads DSGVTQTPKHLITATGQRVTLRCSPRSGDLSVYWYQQSLDQGLQFLIQYYNGEERAKGNILERFSAQQFPDLHSELNLSSLELGDSALYFCASSVDLSGTRPYEQYFGPGTRLTVT.

V gene TRBV27 combines with J gene TRBJ2-1; a possible D gene is TRBD1 (6 bases). This CDR3 region has 17 residues. Germline V gene sequence: CDR1 MNHEY, CDR2 SMNVEV (reference sequence). Trimming shortened V by 1 base and J by 4 bases, and 17 bases separated the two germline ends. The CDR3 DNA reads TGTGCCAGCAGTTTATTACAGGGTCTGAAACTTTACAATGAGCAGTTCTTC. Its translation: CASSLLQGLKLYNEQFF.

V usage is TRBV2 and J usage is TRBJ2-2; possibly TRBD2 for D (5 bases). The CDR3 is made up of 13 amino acids. Germline CDR1 reads SNHLY; CDR2 reads FYNNEI. The ends were cut back, 4 bases at V and 5 bases at J, with 8 bases in the middle. The CDR3 loop is CASSGRRTGELFF. DNA of the CDR3: TGTGCCAGCAGTGGCCGGAGGACCGGGGAGCTGTTTTTT. Based on the CDR3 plus reference TRBV2 and TRBJ2-2, the full variable domain is EPEVTQTPSHQVTQMGQEVILRCVPISNHLYFYWYRQILGQKVEFLVSFYNNEISEKSEIFDDQFSVERPDGSNFTLKIRSTKLEDSAMYFCASSGRRTGELFFGEGSRLTVL.